Presented here are 21 T cell receptor beta chains from one specimen sequenced in a study of T cell repertoires in cytomegalovirus infection. TCRdb ran MiXCR on the reads and lists one entry per CDR3 protein. Of some 800,000 distinct CDR3 sequences detected, around 29% appear once; the ten largest clones hold 13%. For these TCRs, the target antigens are not known. The source material was cultured CD8+ T cells from PBMCs, sampled from culture after CMV antigen stimulation. The receptors were sampled from a human donor in good health (CMV status not recorded). Some clones in this sample may be carry-over from other donors' samples.

This clonotype was recorded many times. The rearrangement links TRBV7-9 to TRBJ2-1; a weak D match, TRBD2 (6 bases). Germline CDR1 is SEHNR and CDR2 is FQNEAQ (reference sequence). The germline V and J ends were trimmed by 3 bases and 2 bases, with 11 bases remaining between them. This CDR3 spans 15 amino acids. The CDR3 sequence is CASSLRDVTYNEQFF. The CDR3 region has the DNA TGTGCCAGCAGCTTGCGGGACGTCACCTACAATGAGCAGTTCTTC.

V and J are TRBV7-9 and TRBJ2-3; no clear D gene. The CDR3 is 15 residues long. Trimming pared 0 bases from V and 0 bases from J, leaving 7 bases between. CDR1 and CDR2 (germline): SEHNR, FQNEAQ (reference sequence). DNA of the CDR3: TGTGCCAGCAGCTTAGCTCCGGGTAGCACAGATACGCAGTATTTT. Its translation: CASSLAPGSTDTQYF.

This clonotype came up a few times. The chain uses TRBV7-6 and TRBJ2-7; the D is unclear. The CDR3 loop spans 14 amino acids. Deletions cut 5 bases from V and 0 bases from J, with 11 bases between. Per the germline V gene, CDR1 is SGHVS and CDR2 is FNYEAQ. The DNA of the CDR3 is TGTGCCAGCAGCCCACCGGCGTACTCCTACGAGCAGTACTTC. Translation gives CASSPPAYSYEQYF. The full variable domain, its missing parts supplied by reference TRBV7-6 and TRBJ2-7, is GAGVSQSPRYKVTKRGQDVALRCDPISGHVSLYWYRQALGQGPEFLTYFNYEAQQDKSGLPNDRFSAERPEGSISTLTIQRTEQRDSAMYRCASSPPAYSYEQYFGPGTRLTVT.

V usage is TRBV7-6 and J usage is TRBJ2-5; 10 nucleotides match TRBD2. This CDR3 spans 17 amino acids. With V trimmed by 2 bases and J by 6 bases, 12 bases remained unmatched. Germline assignment: CDR1 SGHVS and CDR2 FNYEAQ. CDR3 loop: CASSLLSGGAEGKTQYF. CDR3 DNA sequence: TGTGCCAGCAGCTTATTAAGCGGGGGGGCCGAAGGGAAGACCCAGTACTTC.

This clonotype was seen more than once but under ten times. The chain links TRBV19 to TRBJ1-1; the D is unclear. The CDR3 extends over 15 amino acids. Trimming shortened V by 5 bases and J by 0 bases, and 13 bases separated the two germline ends. Germline-derived CDR1 and CDR2 are LNHDA and SQIVND (reference sequence). The CDR3: CASSSLFGLNTEAFF. The CDR3 DNA sequence: TGTGCCAGTAGTTCCCTTTTCGGATTGAACACTGAAGCTTTCTTT.

This clonotype was seen at least ten times. The chain couples TRBV7-2 to TRBJ1-2; tentatively, D is TRBD1 (5 bases). Deletions cut 5 bases from V and 2 bases from J, with 12 bases between. The CDR3 loop spans 14 amino acids. Looked up from germline, CDR1 is SGHTA and CDR2 is FQGNSA. The CDR3 sequence: CASSLKGWNYGYTF. The CDR3 DNA follows: TGTGCCAGCAGCCTGAAGGGGTGGAACTATGGCTACACCTTC.

V gene TRBV11-2 combines with J gene TRBJ2-3, with 7 bases aligning to TRBD1. V gave up 1 base and J gave up 3 bases; unmatched junction bases: 19. Germline loops: CDR1 SGHAT, CDR2 FQNNGV. This CDR3 contains 20 residues. The CDR3 DNA follows: TGTGCCAGCAGCTTAGGTAGTATATCTTCCGGCACAGGGGTGACAGATACGCAGTATTTT. This codes for CASSLGSISSGTGVTDTQYF.

The J gene is TRBJ2-7, the V gene TRBV28; 8 bases agree with TRBD1. The CDR3 is made up of 14 amino acids. Germline-derived CDR1 and CDR2 are MDHEN and SYDVKM. The ends lost 2 bases at V and 5 bases at J; junction bases unmatched: 5. This CDR3 is CASSLDRGIDEQYF. CDR3 in DNA: TGTGCCAGCAGTTTAGACAGGGGCATCGACGAGCAGTACTTC.

In this sample, this clonotype turned up a few times. The rearrangement joins TRBV7-9 to TRBJ2-1; 7 bases line up with TRBD2. Germline CDR1 SEHNR, CDR2 FQNEAQ (reference sequence). The V segment lost 1 base and the J segment 5 bases; nucleotides outside the gene matches: 5. The length of the CDR3 is 15 residues. The CDR3 protein is CASSLVGGTHNEQFF. The CDR3 region has the DNA TGTGCCAGCAGCTTAGTGGGGGGGACCCACAATGAGCAGTTCTTC.

The chain joins TRBV19 to TRBJ1-3; D gene uncertain. V lost 3 bases to trimming and J lost 5 bases, with 8 bases between them. Germline assignment: CDR1 LNHDA and CDR2 SQIVND (reference sequence). The CDR3 is 13 amino acids. In DNA form, the CDR3 reads TGTGCCAGTAGTATCCCCAGGAGAAACACCATATATTTT. This sequence encodes CASSIPRRNTIYF.

The sample holds a few counts of this clonotype. The rearrangement joins TRBV12-3 or TRBV12-4 to TRBJ1-2; tentative D call: TRBD1 (6 bases). Trimming took 6 bases from V and 7 from J, leaving 21 bases between them. The CDR3 has 15 amino acids. The CDR3 spells CASRPGAGLLPGYTF. The CDR3 DNA is TGTGCCAGCAGACCAGGGGCTGGACTTCTTCCTGGCTACACCTTC.

The chain joins TRBV7-9 to TRBJ2-2; TRBD1 matches at 9 bases. The germline V gene encodes CDR1 SEHNR and CDR2 FQNEAQ (reference sequence). The CDR3 has 17 residues. Unmatched junction bases numbered 10, after V lost 4 bases and J lost 4 bases. The CDR3 DNA reads as TGTGCCAGCAGCTCGACAGGGGGATTTTTGGTCACCGGGGAGCTGTTTTTT. Its protein product is CASSSTGGFLVTGELFF.

This chain joins TRBV6-1 and TRBJ2-7; TRBD1 is a possible D gene (6 bases). The CDR3 contains 17 residues. The V gene's germline CDR1 is MNHNS and CDR2 SASEGT. Trimming left V 2 bases short and J 0 bases short, with 17 bases between. The CDR3 DNA is TGTGCCAGCAGTGAACCCCCTCAGGGGATCGGCTCCTACGAGCAGTACTTC. Amino acid sequence: CASSEPPQGIGSYEQYF.

In this sample, this clonotype turned up a few times. This chain connects TRBV10-3 to TRBJ2-5, with 7 bases aligning to TRBD2. V lost 0 bases, J lost 2 bases, and 12 bases stayed unmatched. The CDR3 sequence is 18 residues long. The germline V gene has CDR1 ENHRY and CDR2 SYGVKD. The CDR3 sequence is CAISESTSLAARQETQYF. The CDR3 nucleotides read TGTGCCATCAGTGAGTCGACATCCCTAGCGGCGAGGCAAGAGACCCAGTACTTC.

CDR3 DNA: TGTGCCGGTGCGGGAATTAGGGGAACTGGGGCCAACGTCCTGACTTTC. Amino acid sequence: CAGAGIRGTGANVLTF. The chain employs TRBV2 and TRBJ2-6; weak D call: TRBD2 (6 bases). This CDR3 region has 16 residues. V lost 11 bases and J 2 bases, leaving 19 bases between the germline ends. Germline CDR1 SNHLY, CDR2 FYNNEI.

This clonotype has a count of ten or more. The rearrangement links TRBV7-2 to TRBJ2-2; D is possibly TRBD1 (6 bases). Germline V gene sequence: CDR1 SGHTA, CDR2 FQGNSA. CDR3 length: 18 amino acids. V lost 3 bases and J 0 bases, leaving 17 bases between the germline ends. In DNA, the CDR3 is TGTGCCAGCAGCTTCGACAGGACTCTGATCCCGAACACCGGGGAGCTGTTTTTT. Residues: CASSFDRTLIPNTGELFF. The full variable domain, its missing parts supplied by reference TRBV7-2 and TRBJ2-2, is GAGVSQSPSNKVTEKGKDVELRCDPISGHTALYWYRQSLGQGLEFLIYFQGNSAPDKSGLPSDRFSAERTGGSVSTLTIQRTQQEDSAVYLCASSFDRTLIPNTGELFFGEGSRLTVL.

A note on this clonotype: A much larger clone lies one base from this, so it may be a read error. The chain links TRBV12-3 or TRBV12-4 to TRBJ1-5, with D unresolved. CDR3 length: 16 residues. CDR3: CANSLSPRASNQPQHF. The CDR3 DNA follows: TGTGCCAACAGTTTATCTCCTAGAGCATCAAATCAGCCCCAGCATTTT.

This clonotype has just a few counts. One end of the junction is discordant with germline, which a read error may explain. CDR3 region: CASSLDGTGDEQYF. The CDR3 DNA is TGTGCTAGCAGCTTAGATGGGACAGGGGACGAGCAGTACTTC. This sequence joins TRBV7-6 and TRBJ2-7; 10 nucleotides align to TRBD1. This CDR3 is 14 amino acids long. Germline V lookup: CDR1 SGHVS, CDR2 FNYEAQ.

The V call is TRBV7-9, the J call TRBJ1-4; 9 nucleotides match TRBD1. Germline CDR1 and CDR2: SEHNR and FQNEAQ (reference sequence). The ends lost 5 bases at V and 10 bases at J; junction bases unmatched: 14. The CDR3 totals 16 residues. Here the CDR3 reads CASSGGTGQGRVKLFF. The CDR3 DNA reads TGTGCCAGCAGCGGAGGTACGGGACAGGGAAGAGTAAAACTGTTTTTT. Using reference TRBV7-9 and TRBJ1-4 for the parts outside the CDR3, the full variable domain is DTGVSQNPRHKITKRGQNVTFRCDPISEHNRLYWYRQTLGQGPEFLTYFQNEAQLEKSRLLSDRFSAERPKGSFSTLEIQRTEQGDSAMYLCASSGGTGQGRVKLFFGSGTQLSVL.

In this sample, this clonotype turned up a few times. The chain combines TRBV14 with TRBJ2-7; D unresolved. This CDR3 spans 15 amino acids. Germline assignment: CDR1 SGHDN and CDR2 FVKESK. Trimming cost V 5 bases and J 2 bases, with 16 bases left between them. CDR3 sequence (DNA): TGTGCCAGCAGCTCAGGTAGAGTTCCCACCTACGAGCAGTACGTC. This translates into CASSSGRVPTYEQYV.

The CDR3 loop is CATSGPPGQRTTLGGYTF. The DNA of the CDR3 is TGTGCCACCAGCGGGCCTCCGGGACAGAGAACCACTTTGGGGGGCTACACCTTC. The chain carries TRBV15 and TRBJ1-2; 7 bases fit TRBD1. The V and J ends lost 5 bases and 8 bases, in that order; junction bases with no gene match: 23. There are 18 residues in the CDR3. Germline-derived CDR1 and CDR2 are LNHNV and YYDKDF (reference sequence).